This T cell receptor (beta chain) was recorded in a study of blood T cells in healthy people across ages. About the study: With template switching, about one barcoded beta molecule was captured per two T cells. Whole-study results and caveats: Older age coincided with a roughly linear decline in TCR beta diversity per million T cells.

On this clonotype: Antigen unknown.

Together with a sample-barcoded 5' primer, a J-beta primer mix was included in a second PCR lasting about 6 to 12 cycles. Through a template-switch adaptor with 12 random nucleotides, each cDNA molecule received a tag. From the 5' RACE reads, TCRdb called clonotypes with MiXCR, one entry per CDR3 protein. The profile covers 600,000 to 1,000,000 distinct CDR3 sequences, with 58% appearing a single time and over 20% taken by the ten largest. Germline values: CDR1 SQVTM, CDR2 ANQGSEA. With V trimmed by 7 bases and J by 4 bases, 12 bases remained unmatched. The CDR3 extends over 14 amino acids. The chain is built from TRBV29-1 and TRBJ1-2; TRBD1 agrees at 7 bases. The sequence came from a man aged 25 to 40 in good health. Sequencing was performed on blood. CDR3 DNA: TGCAGCGGGGACAGTGCCCCCTTGGGCTATGGCTACACCTTC. Its protein is CSGDSAPLGYGYTF.